The 11 T cell receptor beta chains in this list originate from one sample, sequenced in a study of blood T cell repertoires in COVID-19. The protocol was immunoSEQ multiplex PCR, while the TCRdb copy is restricted to in-frame clones and leaves out a portion. Among roughly 350,000 clones listed, 88% were seen once. The sequenced material came from peripheral blood. All receptors derive from a woman between 50 and 59 years old with active or convalescent COVID-19.

CDR3 in DNA: TGTGCCAGCAGTCCTCGGGGAGAGACCCAGTACTTC. Protein: CASSPRGETQYF. This chain connects TRBV6-5 to TRBJ2-5; tentatively, D is TRBD2 (5 bases). The V end was cut by 5 bases, the J end by 4 bases, with 8 bases between. Per the germline V gene, CDR1 is MNHEY and CDR2 is SVGAGI. CDR3 length: 12 amino acids.

The chain combines TRBV14 with TRBJ1-1; D is perhaps TRBD1 (6 bases). The CDR3 consists of 13 residues. CDR1 is SGHDN and CDR2 is FVKESK in the germline V gene. Between the trimmed V and J ends, which lost 1 base and 5 bases, there was a span of 8 bases. The chain's CDR3 is CASSQGDRTEAFF. CDR3 DNA: TGTGCCAGCAGCCAAGGTGACAGGACTGAAGCTTTCTTT. Full variable domain (remainder filled in from reference TRBV14 and TRBJ1-1): EAGVTQFPSHSVIEKGQTVTLRCDPISGHDNLYWYRRVMGKEIKFLLHFVKESKQDESGMPNNRFLAERTGGTYSTLKVQPAELEDSGVYFCASSQGDRTEAFFGQGTRLTVV.

This clone has a handful of counts. The rearrangement links TRBV2 to TRBJ1-3, with TRBD1 identical over 7 bases. The germline gives CDR1 SNHLY, CDR2 FYNNEI. The CDR3 contains 14 residues. V trimming: 8 bases; J trimming: 3 bases; junction bases outside the gene matches: 7. The CDR3 region has the DNA TGTGCCAGCCGAAGTTACAGGGGTGGAAACACCATATATTTT. Translated, it gives CASRSYRGGNTIYF. The full variable domain, rest sourced from reference TRBV2 and TRBJ1-3, is EPEVTQTPSHQVTQMGQEVILRCVPISNHLYFYWYRQILGQKVEFLVSFYNNEISEKSEIFDDQFSVERPDGSNFTLKIRSTKLEDSAMYFCASRSYRGGNTIYFGEGSWLTVV.

This clone turned up a few times. This chain connects TRBV11-1 to TRBJ1-1; 11 bases match TRBD1. CDR1 and CDR2 from the germline V gene are SGHAT and FQDESV (reference sequence). After removal of 2 bases from V and 4 bases from J, the junction contained 3 bases not matched to a gene. The CDR3 covers 15 residues. The CDR3 spells CASSLRTGGITEAFF. CDR3 sequence (DNA): TGTGCCAGCAGCTTACGGACAGGGGGCATCACTGAAGCTTTCTTT. Supplemented by reference TRBV11-1 and TRBJ1-1, the full variable domain reads EAEVAQSPRYKITEKSQAVAFWCDPISGHATLYWYRQILGQGPELLVQFQDESVVDDSQLPKDRFSAERLKGVDSTLKIQPAELGDSAMYLCASSLRTGGITEAFFGQGTRLTVV.

The chain employs TRBV4-3 and TRBJ1-2, with 7 bases matching TRBD1. The CDR3 has 15 residues. The germline CDR1 and CDR2 sequences are LGHNA and YSLEER. V shed 3 bases and J 4 bases; nucleotides not matched to a gene: 8. CDR3 sequence (DNA): TGCGCCAGCAGCCAGGTGACAGGGATGATCTATGGCTACACCTTC. Amino acid sequence: CASSQVTGMIYGYTF.

J is TRBJ1-3 and V is TRBV6-6; 9 bases line up with TRBD1. V shed 8 bases, J shed 2 bases, and the junction held 7 bases outside the gene matches. Germline values: CDR1 MNHNY, CDR2 SVGAGI (reference sequence). This CDR3 is 15 amino acids long. CDR3 region: CASGARDRAGNTIYF. The CDR3 DNA reads TGTGCCAGCGGAGCCCGGGACAGGGCTGGAAACACCATATATTTT.

This clone was seen only once. This chain joins TRBV4-3 and TRBJ1-4; no reliable D call. Deletions cut 4 bases from V and 4 bases from J, with 13 bases between. Germline-derived CDR1 and CDR2 are LGHNA and YSLEER. This CDR3 comprises 15 residues. CDR3 DNA sequence: TGCGCCAGCAGCCCCGCTACGGGTGGTAATGAAAAACTGTTTTTT. Protein: CASSPATGGNEKLFF.

The sample holds a few counts of this clone. The chain has TRBV29-1 and TRBJ2-7; TRBD1 might be the D (5 bases). Germline lookup yields CDR1 SQVTM and CDR2 ANQGSEA. This CDR3 has 13 amino acids. V was pared by 3 bases and J by 3 bases, with 12 bases between. CDR3 loop: CSVEGGAFYEQYF. The CDR3 nucleotides are TGCAGCGTTGAGGGTGGGGCATTCTACGAGCAGTACTTC.

This sequence joins TRBV5-5 and TRBJ2-1, with a weak D call TRBD1 (6 bases). CDR1 and CDR2 (germline): SGHKS, YYEKEE (reference sequence). Trimming removed 0 bases from V and 4 bases from J, with 11 bases in between. CDR3 length equals 15 residues. This CDR3 reads CASSLAGQLYNEQFF. CDR3 nucleotide sequence: TGTGCCAGCAGCTTGGCCGGACAGCTGTACAATGAGCAGTTCTTC. Variable domain in full (rest from reference TRBV5-5 and TRBJ2-1): DAGVTQSPTHLIKTRGQQVTLRCSPISGHKSVSWYQQVLGQGPQFIFQYYEKEERGRGNFPDRFSARQFPNYSSELNVNALLLGDSALYLCASSLAGQLYNEQFFGPGTRLTVL.

This clone was seen ten or more times. The V and J genes are TRBV29-1 and TRBJ1-1, with 8 bases that match TRBD1. Looked up from germline, CDR1 is SQVTM and CDR2 is ANQGSEA. The CDR3 is 13 amino acids. With V trimmed by 4 bases and J by 5 bases, 6 bases remained unmatched. CDR3 nucleotides: TGCAGCGTTGCGAACAGGGGGTTGACTGAAGCTTTCTTT. This gives the protein CSVANRGLTEAFF.

The chain joins TRBV5-4 to TRBJ1-2; no reliable D call. Trimming pared 5 bases from V and 4 bases from J, leaving 15 bases between. The CDR3 is 14 amino acids. Germline lookup yields CDR1 SGHNT and CDR2 YYREEE (reference sequence). The CDR3: CASREVGRLYGYTF. The CDR3 nucleotides are TGTGCCAGCAGGGAAGTTGGCAGACTCTATGGCTACACCTTC. Variable domain in full (rest from reference TRBV5-4 and TRBJ1-2): ETGVTQSPTHLIKTRGQQVTLRCSSQSGHNTVSWYQQALGQGPQFIFQYYREEENGRGNFPPRFSGLQFPNYSSELNVNALELDDSALYLCASREVGRLYGYTFGSGTRLTVV.